Listed here are 2 T cell receptor beta chains from one sample, sequenced in a study of radiation and T cells in renal cell carcinoma. Time point noted: blood 2 weeks post-SBRT. The treatment: 15 Gy SBRT to primary tumor, nephrectomy 4 weeks later. TCRdb's table, derived via immunoSEQ multiplex PCR, lists solely in-frame clones and lacks some. The data show approximately 61,000 clones, with roughly 72% seen just once and over 6% held by the top ten. Sequencing used blood, obtained from a patient whose treatment included radiotherapy and nephrectomy. The receptor source for this set is a man between 60 and 75 years old with renal cell carcinoma.

V gene TRBV7-9 combines with J gene TRBJ2-6, with TRBD2 as a possible D gene (5 bases). Germline-derived CDR1 and CDR2 are SEHNR and FQNEAQ (reference sequence). The CDR3 is 18 residues long. V was cut by 8 bases and J by 0 bases, with 20 bases left in between. The CDR3 protein is CASADPTGYSSGANVLTF. CDR3 sequence (DNA): TGTGCCAGCGCCGACCCGACGGGGTACAGCTCTGGGGCCAACGTCCTGACTTTC.

The chain couples TRBV10-1 to TRBJ2-5; D unresolved. The J call may be mistaken, given a closer DNA end match to TRBJ2-7. Germline lookup yields CDR1 WNHNN and CDR2 SYGVQD (reference sequence). The CDR3 contains 12 residues. CDR3 coding DNA: TGCGCCAGCAGTGCCGGAACCTACGAGCAGTACTTC. Amino acid sequence: CASSAGTYEQYF.